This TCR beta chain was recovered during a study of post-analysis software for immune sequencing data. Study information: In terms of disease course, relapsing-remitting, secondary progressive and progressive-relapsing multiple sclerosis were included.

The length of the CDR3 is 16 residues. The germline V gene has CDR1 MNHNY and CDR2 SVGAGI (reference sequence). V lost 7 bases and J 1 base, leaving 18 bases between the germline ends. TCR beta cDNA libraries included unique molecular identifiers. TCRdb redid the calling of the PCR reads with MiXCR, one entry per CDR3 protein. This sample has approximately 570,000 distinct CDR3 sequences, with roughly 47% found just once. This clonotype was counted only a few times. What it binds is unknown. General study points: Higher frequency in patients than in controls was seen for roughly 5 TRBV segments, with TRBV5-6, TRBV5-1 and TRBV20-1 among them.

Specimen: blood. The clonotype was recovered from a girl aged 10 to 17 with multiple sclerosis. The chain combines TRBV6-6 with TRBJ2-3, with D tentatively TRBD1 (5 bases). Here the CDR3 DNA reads TGTGCCAGCAATCCTTCAGGGCGAGAAGGCACAGATACGCAGTATTTT. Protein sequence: CASNPSGREGTDTQYF.